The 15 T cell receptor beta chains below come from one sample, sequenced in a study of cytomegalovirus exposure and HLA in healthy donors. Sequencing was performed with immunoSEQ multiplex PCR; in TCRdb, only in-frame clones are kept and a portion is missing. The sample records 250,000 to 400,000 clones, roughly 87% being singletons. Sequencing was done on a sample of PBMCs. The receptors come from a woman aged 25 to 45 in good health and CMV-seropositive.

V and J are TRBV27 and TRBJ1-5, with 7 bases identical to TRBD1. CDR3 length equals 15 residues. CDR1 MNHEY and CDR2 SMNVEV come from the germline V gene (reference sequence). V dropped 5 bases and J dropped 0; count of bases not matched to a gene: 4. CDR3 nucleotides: TGTGCCAGCAGTCAACAGGGGTATAGCAATCAGCCCCAGCATTTT. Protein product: CASSQQGYSNQPQHF.

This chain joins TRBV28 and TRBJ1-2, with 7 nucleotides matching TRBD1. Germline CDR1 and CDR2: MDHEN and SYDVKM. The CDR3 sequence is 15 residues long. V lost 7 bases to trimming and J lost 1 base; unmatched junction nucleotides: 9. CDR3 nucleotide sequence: TGTGCCAGCACCAACCGACAGGGATTTAACTATGGCTACACCTTC. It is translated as CASTNRQGFNYGYTF.

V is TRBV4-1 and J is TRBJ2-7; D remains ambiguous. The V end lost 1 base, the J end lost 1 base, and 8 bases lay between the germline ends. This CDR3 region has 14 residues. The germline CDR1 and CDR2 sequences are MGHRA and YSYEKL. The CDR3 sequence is CASSQGIQSYEQYF. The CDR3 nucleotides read TGCGCCAGCAGCCAAGGTATACAGTCCTACGAGCAGTACTTC.

The CDR3 sequence is CASSLEGGGTEAFF. For the CDR3, the DNA is TGTGCCAGCAGCTTAGAGGGAGGGGGCACTGAAGCTTTCTTT. The rearrangement joins TRBV7-6 to TRBJ1-1, with a possible D match to TRBD1 (6 bases). The CDR3 length is 14 residues. Trimming shortened V by 1 base and J by 4 bases, and 10 bases separated the two germline ends. Germline V lookup: CDR1 SGHVS, CDR2 FNYEAQ. The variable domain in full, completed from reference TRBV7-6 and TRBJ1-1, reads GAGVSQSPRYKVTKRGQDVALRCDPISGHVSLYWYRQALGQGPEFLTYFNYEAQQDKSGLPNDRFSAERPEGSISTLTIQRTEQRDSAMYRCASSLEGGGTEAFFGQGTRLTVV.

The CDR3 nucleotides are TGTGCCACCAGAGGGGGAAGAGAGACCCAGTACTTC. Residues: CATRGGRETQYF. The gene calls are TRBV15 and TRBJ2-5, with D tentatively TRBD1 (6 bases). Germline V CDR1 and CDR2: LNHNV, YYDKDF (reference sequence). With 6 bases removed from V and 4 bases from J, the gap between germline ends came to 9 bases. The CDR3 is 12 amino acids.

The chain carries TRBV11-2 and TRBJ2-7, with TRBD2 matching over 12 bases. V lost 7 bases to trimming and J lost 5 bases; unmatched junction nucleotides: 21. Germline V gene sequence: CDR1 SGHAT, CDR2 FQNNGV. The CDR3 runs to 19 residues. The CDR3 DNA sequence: TGTGCCAGCACCGAGGGGCTAAGACTAGCGGGAGAGGGGTATGACGAGCAGTACTTC. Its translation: CASTEGLRLAGEGYDEQYF.

CDR3 in amino acids: CASSEQGVLMNTEAFF. Written as DNA, the CDR3 is TGTGCCAGCAGTGAACAAGGGGTCCTTATGAACACTGAAGCTTTCTTT. The V gene is TRBV2, the J gene TRBJ1-1; D may be TRBD1 (5 bases). CDR1 SNHLY and CDR2 FYNNEI come from the germline V gene. V lost 2 bases and J lost 0, with 13 bases in between. This CDR3 has 16 residues.

CDR3 loop: CASSPAGSSGANVLTF. In DNA, the CDR3 is TGTGCCAGCAGCCCAGCGGGGAGCTCTGGGGCCAACGTCCTGACTTTC. The chain carries TRBV13 and TRBJ2-6, with 7 positions matching TRBD2. Germline lookup yields CDR1 PRHDT and CDR2 FYEKMQ (reference sequence). There are 16 residues in the CDR3. V was pared by 5 bases and J by 0 bases, with 4 bases of the junction left unmatched.

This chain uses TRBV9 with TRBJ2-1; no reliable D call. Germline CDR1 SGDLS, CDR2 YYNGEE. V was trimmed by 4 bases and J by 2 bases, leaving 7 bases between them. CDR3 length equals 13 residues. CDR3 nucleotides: TGTGCCAGCAGCTCCTGGACCTACAATGAGCAGTTCTTC. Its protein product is CASSSWTYNEQFF.

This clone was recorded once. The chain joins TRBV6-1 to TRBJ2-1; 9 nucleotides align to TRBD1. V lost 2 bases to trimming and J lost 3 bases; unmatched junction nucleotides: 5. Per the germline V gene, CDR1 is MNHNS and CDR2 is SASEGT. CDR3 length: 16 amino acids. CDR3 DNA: TGTGCCAGCAGTGAATGGGGGGACAGGGACTACAATGAGCAGTTCTTC. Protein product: CASSEWGDRDYNEQFF.

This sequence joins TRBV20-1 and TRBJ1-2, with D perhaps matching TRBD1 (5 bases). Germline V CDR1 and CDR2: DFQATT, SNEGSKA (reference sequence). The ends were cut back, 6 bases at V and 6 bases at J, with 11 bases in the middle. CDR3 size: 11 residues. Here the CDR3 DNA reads TGCAGTGCAAGGAGACAGAATGGCTACACCTTC. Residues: CSARRQNGYTF.

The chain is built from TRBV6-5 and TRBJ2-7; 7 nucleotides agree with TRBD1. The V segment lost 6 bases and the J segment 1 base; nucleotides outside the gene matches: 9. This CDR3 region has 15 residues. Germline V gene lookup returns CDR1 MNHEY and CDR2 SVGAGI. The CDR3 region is CASSRDSNPSYEQYF. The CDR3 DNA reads TGTGCCAGCAGCAGGGACAGCAACCCATCCTACGAGCAGTACTTC.

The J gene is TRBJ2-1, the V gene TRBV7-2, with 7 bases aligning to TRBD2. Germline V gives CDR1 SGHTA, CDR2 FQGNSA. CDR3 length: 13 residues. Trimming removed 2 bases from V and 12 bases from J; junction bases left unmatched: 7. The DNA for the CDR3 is TGTGCCAGCAGCTTAATTGCGGGGGTAGGGCAGTTCTTC. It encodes CASSLIAGVGQFF.

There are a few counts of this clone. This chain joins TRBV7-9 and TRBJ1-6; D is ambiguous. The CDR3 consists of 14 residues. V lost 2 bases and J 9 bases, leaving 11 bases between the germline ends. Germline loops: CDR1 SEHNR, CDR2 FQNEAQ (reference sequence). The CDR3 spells CASSLSQSGSPLHF. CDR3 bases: TGTGCCAGCAGCTTAAGTCAGTCCGGTTCACCCCTCCACTTT.

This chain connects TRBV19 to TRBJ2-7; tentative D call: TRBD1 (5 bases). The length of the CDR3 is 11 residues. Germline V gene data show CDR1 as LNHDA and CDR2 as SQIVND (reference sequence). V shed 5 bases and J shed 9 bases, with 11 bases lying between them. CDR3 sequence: CASSSGPGQYF. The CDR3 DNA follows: TGTGCCAGTAGTTCAGGGCCGGGGCAGTACTTC. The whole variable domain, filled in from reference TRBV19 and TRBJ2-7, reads DGGITQSPKYLFRKEGQNVTLSCEQNLNHDAMYWYRQDPGQGLRLIYYSQIVNDFQKGDIAEGYSVSREKKESFPLTVTSAQKNPTAFYLCASSSGPGQYFGPGTRLTVT.